Below, 8 T cell receptor beta chains from the same sample are listed, as sequenced in a study of T cell changes during pregnancy in multiple sclerosis. TCRdb's copy holds only in-frame clones and misses some; the assay was immunoSEQ multiplex PCR. The sample lists some 68,000 clones, about 91% occurring once. The starting material was peripheral blood, obtained in the second trimester of pregnancy. Every receptor here comes from a female donor in good health, enrolled as a control in a pregnancy study.

The chain joins TRBV19 to TRBJ2-7, with 12 bases fitting TRBD2. The CDR3 extends over 15 amino acids. Trimming cost V 4 bases and J 3 bases; bases outside gene matches: 4. Germline values: CDR1 LNHDA, CDR2 SQIVND (reference sequence). CDR3 residues: CASSTSGRGHYEQYF. The CDR3 nucleotides read TGTGCCAGTAGTACTAGCGGGAGGGGGCACTACGAGCAGTACTTC. The full variable domain, its missing parts supplied by reference TRBV19 and TRBJ2-7, is DGGITQSPKYLFRKEGQNVTLSCEQNLNHDAMYWYRQDPGQGLRLIYYSQIVNDFQKGDIAEGYSVSREKKESFPLTVTSAQKNPTAFYLCASSTSGRGHYEQYFGPGTRLTVT.

The chain joins TRBV9 to TRBJ1-2; D gene unclear. The germline gives CDR1 SGDLS, CDR2 YYNGEE. CDR3 length equals 14 residues. The germline V and J ends were trimmed by 0 bases and 0 bases, with 6 bases remaining between them. CDR3 loop: CASSVDQSNYGYTF. As DNA, the CDR3 is TGTGCCAGCAGCGTAGATCAGTCTAACTATGGCTACACCTTC.

This sequence joins TRBV5-4 and TRBJ1-2; 9 bases are shared with TRBD1. Looked up from germline, CDR1 is SGHNT and CDR2 is YYREEE (reference sequence). The CDR3 has 16 amino acids. V lost 0 bases and J lost 8; bases outside the gene matches: 11. In DNA, the CDR3 is TGTGCCAGCAGCTTGGCTTCCACAGGGGGCAGCTGGGGCTACACCTTC. This encodes CASSLASTGGSWGYTF.

The chain couples TRBV4-1 to TRBJ1-2; TRBD1 might be the D (5 bases). This CDR3 is 15 amino acids long. The V end was cut by 0 bases, the J end by 3 bases, with 11 bases between. Germline CDR1 is MGHRA and CDR2 is YSYEKL. CDR3 sequence (DNA): TGCGCCAGCAGCCAAGATAGGAGGGACGACTATGGCTACACCTTC. It translates to CASSQDRRDDYGYTF.

The chain uses TRBV16 and TRBJ1-1, with D possibly matching TRBD1 (6 bases). V shed 3 bases and J shed 10 bases, with 15 bases lying between them. The CDR3 extends over 13 amino acids. Germline V gene data show CDR1 as KGHSY and CDR2 as FQNENV. CDR3 sequence (DNA): TGTGCCAGCAGCCACCCCAGACAGGCAGTAGCTTTCTTT. Translated, it gives CASSHPRQAVAFF.

This sequence joins TRBV7-8 and TRBJ1-1; D is undetermined. The V end was cut by 6 bases, the J end by 3 bases, with 8 bases between. The germline V gene has CDR1 SGHVS and CDR2 FQNEAQ. There are 12 residues in the CDR3. The CDR3 protein is CASRSCHTEAFF. The CDR3 coding sequence is TGTGCCAGCAGGTCTTGTCACACTGAAGCTTTCTTT.

This chain connects TRBV19 to TRBJ2-1; TRBD1 matches at 8 bases. V shed 7 bases, J shed 5 bases, and the junction held 10 bases outside the gene matches. The length of the CDR3 is 15 residues. Germline CDR1 LNHDA, CDR2 SQIVND (reference sequence). The CDR3 DNA reads TGTGCCAGTACCGAGGACCCAGGGGGCCACAATGAGCAGTTCTTC. This gives the protein CASTEDPGGHNEQFF.

The chain is built from TRBV7-8 and TRBJ1-6, with 8 bases lining up with TRBD1. Germline V CDR1 and CDR2: SGHVS, FQNEAQ. This CDR3 has 17 residues. V was pared by 5 bases and J by 10 bases, with 16 bases of the junction left unmatched. CDR3 nucleotides: TGTGCCAGCAGCCCCCACCGGACGACAGGGGATAGATCACCCCTCCACTTT. Translated: CASSPHRTTGDRSPLHF.